The following is a TCR beta chain sequence with its context. CDR1 SGHRS and CDR2 YFSETQ come from the germline V gene. The CDR3 extends over 14 amino acids. The junction had 9 bases not matched to a gene; V was cut back by 4 bases and J by 5 bases. Methods used by the authors: Amplification of reference gene primers provided the estimated nucleated cell counts. Method: immunoSEQ multiplex PCR; TCRdb's copy keeps in-frame clones and lacks some. The D gene and trimming were derived from the DNA, and the V and J assignments and clone size from that table. The sample has around 59,000 clones; around four fifths are singletons. The sample originates from a study of blood T cell repertoires in COVID-19. Study at large: The United States, Italy and Spain provided the acute and convalescent COVID-19 samples. PBMCs, B-cell-depleted T cells, or T cells provided the cDNA or gDNA that made up the material.

Sequenced: peripheral blood. J is TRBJ2-7 and V is TRBV5-1; 7 nucleotides line up with TRBD1. This clonotype was sampled from a woman between 50 and 59 years old with active or convalescent COVID-19. The CDR3 reads CASSQSYRGDEQYF. As DNA, the CDR3 is TGCGCCAGCAGCCAATCCTACAGGGGCGACGAGCAGTACTTC.